Shown below are 25 T cell receptor beta chains from a single sample sequenced in a study of blood T cell repertoires in COVID-19. Sequencing was performed with immunoSEQ multiplex PCR; in TCRdb, only in-frame clones are kept and a portion is missing. This table has approximately 190,000 clones, around 80% appearing once. Sequencing used peripheral blood. Every receptor here comes from a man aged 25 to 40 with active or convalescent COVID-19.

The gene calls are TRBV28 and TRBJ2-3; TRBD1 is a possible D gene (5 bases). Trimming stripped 7 bases from V and 0 bases from J, with 14 bases between. This CDR3 spans 15 amino acids. Germline values: CDR1 MDHEN, CDR2 SYDVKM. The CDR3 here is CASKTVSTSTDTQYF. The CDR3 coding sequence is TGTGCCAGCAAGACAGTCTCAACTAGCACAGATACGCAGTATTTT.

This clone was seen at least ten times. This chain links TRBV11-3 with TRBJ1-1; 8 bases agree with TRBD1. Germline V gene lookup returns CDR1 SGHNT and CDR2 YENEEA. V shed 10 bases, J shed 0 bases, and the junction held 7 bases outside the gene matches. The CDR3 length is 14 residues. This CDR3 is CATKRTGMNTEAFF. CDR3 DNA sequence: TGTGCCACAAAGCGGACAGGGATGAACACTGAAGCTTTCTTT.

This sequence joins TRBV29-1 and TRBJ1-2; D is uncertain. Trimming took off 5 bases at V and 0 bases at J, with 13 bases between the two ends. Per germline, CDR1 SQVTM and CDR2 ANQGSEA. The CDR3 spans 14 residues. The CDR3 DNA is TGCAGCGTTAACGAGGGCTTAGCTAACTATGGCTACACCTTC. Residues: CSVNEGLANYGYTF.

This chain uses TRBV15 with TRBJ2-2, with a weak D call TRBD1 (5 bases). Between the trimmed V and J ends, which lost 6 bases and 1 base, there was a span of 9 bases. CDR1 LNHNV and CDR2 YYDKDF come from the germline V gene (reference sequence). This CDR3 is built from 14 residues. The CDR3 DNA reads TGTGCCACCAGGCCGACAGTGAACACCGGGGAGCTGTTTTTT. This translates into CATRPTVNTGELFF.

The CDR3 nucleotides are TGTGCCAGCAGCCTCGGACAGGGACCTCGCTCGGCACCCCTCCACTTT. Translated, it gives CASSLGQGPRSAPLHF. V and J are TRBV5-4 and TRBJ1-6, with 8 bases fitting TRBD1. Germline CDR1 is SGHNT and CDR2 is YYREEE (reference sequence). CDR3 size: 16 residues. The V and J ends lost 4 bases and 11 bases, in that order; junction bases with no gene match: 14. The full variable domain, completed using reference TRBV5-4 and TRBJ1-6, is ETGVTQSPTHLIKTRGQQVTLRCSSQSGHNTVSWYQQALGQGPQFIFQYYREEENGRGNFPPRFSGLQFPNYSSELNVNALELDDSALYLCASSLGQGPRSAPLHFGNGTRLTVT.

The CDR3 coding sequence is TGTGCCAGCAGTCCCGGGACTAGCGGGTACAATGAGCAGTTCTTC. It yields the protein CASSPGTSGYNEQFF. The chain employs TRBV6-4 and TRBJ2-1; 12 nucleotides align to TRBD2. The germline gives CDR1 MRHNA, CDR2 SNTAGT. V lost 5 bases and J lost 4; bases outside the gene matches: 3. The CDR3 is made up of 15 amino acids.

The chain combines TRBV4-1 with TRBJ1-3; TRBD1 might be the D (5 bases). The germline gives CDR1 MGHRA, CDR2 YSYEKL. Trimming took off 1 base at V and 4 bases at J, with 8 bases between the two ends. The CDR3 runs to 14 residues. The DNA for the CDR3 is TGCGCCAGCAGCCAAGTTCGGACAGGAAACACCATATATTTT. The encoded protein is CASSQVRTGNTIYF.

This chain links TRBV6-5 with TRBJ1-3; D possibly corresponds to TRBD1 (5 bases). Trimming left V 6 bases short and J 4 bases short, with 10 bases between. CDR3 length equals 13 residues. Germline CDR1 is MNHEY and CDR2 is SVGAGI. This CDR3 is CASRVGAGNTIYF. CDR3 coding DNA: TGTGCCAGCAGAGTAGGGGCAGGAAACACCATATATTTT.

The chain is built from TRBV30 and TRBJ2-1, with 11 bases that match TRBD1. Germline loops: CDR1 GTSNPN, CDR2 SVGIG (reference sequence). The V gene end was trimmed by 2 bases and the J gene end by 8 bases; junction bases not matched to a gene: 5. This CDR3 contains 14 residues. CDR3 bases: TGTGCCTGGAGTAGTGGGACAGGGGGGGATGAGCAGTTCTTC. This gives the protein CAWSSGTGGDEQFF.

The chain carries TRBV10-1 and TRBJ1-1, with a weak D call TRBD1 (6 bases). V lost 6 bases, J lost 4 bases, and 12 bases lay in between. Germline lookup yields CDR1 WNHNN and CDR2 SYGVQD (reference sequence). The CDR3 has 13 amino acids. This CDR3 reads CASSGGGGTEAFF. The CDR3 DNA follows: TGCGCCAGCAGCGGAGGGGGGGGCACTGAAGCTTTCTTT.

This clone was seen only once. This chain links TRBV4-1 with TRBJ2-7; possibly TRBD1 for D (6 bases). The V gene's germline CDR1 is MGHRA and CDR2 YSYEKL. V was pared by 1 base and J by 2 bases, with 9 bases between. The CDR3 sequence is 14 residues long. CDR3 sequence (DNA): TGCGCCAGCAGCCAAGTCGCAGGGGCCTACGAGCAGTACGTC. It yields the protein CASSQVAGAYEQYV.

The gene calls are TRBV27 and TRBJ2-7; 8 bases align to TRBD2. CDR3 size: 16 residues. J lost 2 bases, V lost 5 bases, and 11 bases had no gene match. Germline loops: CDR1 MNHEY, CDR2 SMNVEV (reference sequence). The CDR3 sequence is CASSPPPVAGTYEQYF. CDR3 in DNA: TGTGCCAGCAGTCCCCCCCCAGTAGCGGGAACCTACGAGCAGTACTTC.

The V gene is TRBV10-1, the J gene TRBJ2-1, with 15 positions matching TRBD2. Germline V gene data show CDR1 as WNHNN and CDR2 as SYGVQD (reference sequence). V lost 3 bases to trimming and J lost 7 bases; unmatched junction nucleotides: 13. The length of the CDR3 is 19 residues. CDR3 protein: CASSDILGLAGGPWNEQFF. For the CDR3, the DNA is TGCGCCAGCAGTGACATCCTAGGACTAGCGGGAGGGCCTTGGAATGAGCAGTTCTTC.

The genes are TRBV6-5 and TRBJ1-1; 8 bases map to TRBD1. Per germline, CDR1 MNHEY and CDR2 SVGAGI. The trim removed 2 bases at V and 4 bases at J, leaving 9 bases unmatched. The CDR3 totals 16 residues. The CDR3, as DNA: TGTGCCAGCAGTTACGGGCCAGGGGGCGCGAGCACTGAAGCTTTCTTT. Residues: CASSYGPGGASTEAFF.

J is TRBJ2-7 and V is TRBV6-5, with TRBD2 matching over 9 bases. Germline CDR1 reads MNHEY; CDR2 reads SVGAGI. The trim removed 7 bases at V and 2 bases at J, leaving 9 bases unmatched. The length of the CDR3 is 15 residues. Here the CDR3 DNA reads TGTGCCAGCATTTCGGCCAGCGGGAGGCCCTACGAGCAGTACTTC. Amino acids: CASISASGRPYEQYF.

The J gene is TRBJ2-1, the V gene TRBV5-5, with D possibly matching TRBD1 (6 bases). Trimming cost V 1 base and J 9 bases, with 20 bases left between them. CDR3 length: 16 residues. The germline V gene encodes CDR1 SGHKS and CDR2 YYEKEE (reference sequence). DNA for the CDR3: TGTGCCAGCAGCTTGAATCCGTCTACAGGGAAGGGTGAGCAGTTCTTC. This gives the protein CASSLNPSTGKGEQFF.

The J gene is TRBJ2-3, the V gene TRBV7-9, with 7 bases fitting TRBD1. In germline, CDR1 is SEHNR, CDR2 FQNEAQ (reference sequence). CDR3 length: 15 residues. With V trimmed by 5 bases and J by 7 bases, 12 bases remained unmatched. CDR3 region: CASSRTVRGLYTQYF. In DNA form, the CDR3 reads TGTGCCAGCAGCCGAACCGTTAGGGGGCTATATACGCAGTATTTT.

This rearrangement joins TRBV6-4 to TRBJ2-1; 7 positions agree with TRBD1. CDR1 and CDR2 from the germline V gene are MRHNA and SNTAGT. V shed 4 bases and J 9 bases; nucleotides not matched to a gene: 12. This CDR3 spans 15 amino acids. For the CDR3, the DNA is TGTGCCAGCAGTGCCCCTAGTCAGGGGGTCCGTGAGCAGTTCTTC. Protein sequence: CASSAPSQGVREQFF.

The V call is TRBV5-5, the J call TRBJ1-4, with a possible D match to TRBD1 (5 bases). Germline V gene data show CDR1 as SGHKS and CDR2 as YYEKEE (reference sequence). This CDR3 contains 15 residues. The V gene lost 4 bases and the J gene lost 7 bases, with 17 bases spanning the gap. In nucleotides, the CDR3 is TGTGCCAGCAGCATCGGGACCCGGGACTTTGAAAAACTGTTTTTT. Amino acid sequence: CASSIGTRDFEKLFF.

The rearrangement uses TRBV18 and TRBJ1-2; 10 nucleotides match TRBD1. V was pared by 2 bases and J by 4 bases, with 4 bases of the junction left unmatched. The CDR3 consists of 15 residues. Germline V gives CDR1 KGHSH, CDR2 LQKENI. The CDR3 nucleotides are TGTGCCAGCTCACCAGAGACAGGGGGCCTCTATGGCTACACCTTC. This gives the protein CASSPETGGLYGYTF.

J is TRBJ1-6 and V is TRBV4-1; unclear D gene. Between the trimmed V and J ends, which lost 1 base and 2 bases, there was a span of 9 bases. Germline V lookup: CDR1 MGHRA, CDR2 YSYEKL. The CDR3 has 16 amino acids. In DNA, the CDR3 is TGCGCCAGCAGCCAAGGGGGAGCCACCTATAATTCACCCCTCCACTTT. Protein product: CASSQGGATYNSPLHF.

This chain uses TRBV9 with TRBJ1-1; maybe TRBD1 (6 bases). This CDR3 has 16 amino acids. Germline lookup yields CDR1 SGDLS and CDR2 YYNGEE. V was shortened by 0 bases and J by 3 bases, with 15 bases between the two germline ends. The CDR3 loop reads CASSVGPPGDHTEAFF. The CDR3 DNA reads TGTGCCAGCAGCGTAGGTCCGCCAGGGGATCACACTGAAGCTTTCTTT. Supplemented by reference TRBV9 and TRBJ1-1, the full variable domain reads DSGVTQTPKHLITATGQRVTLRCSPRSGDLSVYWYQQSLDQGLQFLIQYYNGEERAKGNILERFSAQQFPDLHSELNLSSLELGDSALYFCASSVGPPGDHTEAFFGQGTRLTVV.

The V gene is TRBV25-1, the J gene TRBJ1-2; tentative D call: TRBD1 (5 bases). Germline V gene data show CDR1 as MGHDK and CDR2 as SYGVNS. The CDR3 contains 15 residues. V was shortened by 2 bases and J by 8 bases, with 18 bases between the two germline ends. CDR3 residues: CASSEGAGTDRGYTF. CDR3 sequence (DNA): TGTGCCAGCAGTGAAGGGGCGGGGACGGATCGCGGCTACACCTTC.

The chain combines TRBV19 with TRBJ2-7, with D possibly TRBD2 on 6 matching bases. Germline V gene data show CDR1 as LNHDA and CDR2 as SQIVND (reference sequence). This CDR3 has 14 residues. With 4 bases removed from V and 4 bases from J, the gap between germline ends came to 14 bases. The CDR3 sequence: CASSTQRGLYEQYF. Here the CDR3 DNA reads TGTGCCAGTAGTACTCAACGGGGGTTATACGAGCAGTACTTC. Complete variable domain (other parts from reference TRBV19 and TRBJ2-7): DGGITQSPKYLFRKEGQNVTLSCEQNLNHDAMYWYRQDPGQGLRLIYYSQIVNDFQKGDIAEGYSVSREKKESFPLTVTSAQKNPTAFYLCASSTQRGLYEQYFGPGTRLTVT.

The chain is built from TRBV27 and TRBJ2-7; 7 bases line up with TRBD1. Germline V gene data show CDR1 as MNHEY and CDR2 as SMNVEV (reference sequence). CDR3 length: 14 residues. Losses at the gene ends were 7 bases for V and 4 bases for J; bases not matched to a gene: 10. DNA for the CDR3: TGTGCCAGCAATCAACAGACAGGGAAGTACGAGCAGTACTTC. It encodes CASNQQTGKYEQYF.